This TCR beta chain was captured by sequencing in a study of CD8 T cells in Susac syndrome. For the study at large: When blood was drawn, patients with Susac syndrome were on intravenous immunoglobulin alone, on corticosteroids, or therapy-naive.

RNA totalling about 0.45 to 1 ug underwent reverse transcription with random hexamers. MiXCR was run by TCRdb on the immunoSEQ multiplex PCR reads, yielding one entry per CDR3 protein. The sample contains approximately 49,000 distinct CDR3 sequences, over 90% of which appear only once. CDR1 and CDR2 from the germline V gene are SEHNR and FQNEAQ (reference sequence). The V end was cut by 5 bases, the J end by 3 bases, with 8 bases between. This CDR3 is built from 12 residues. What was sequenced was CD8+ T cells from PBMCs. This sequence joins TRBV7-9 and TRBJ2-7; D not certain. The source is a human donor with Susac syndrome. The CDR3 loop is CASSPRLYEQYF. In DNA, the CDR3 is TGTGCCAGCAGCCCTCGGCTCTACGAGCAGTACTTC. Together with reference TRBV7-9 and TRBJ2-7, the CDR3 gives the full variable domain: DTGVSQNPRHKITKRGQNVTFRCDPISEHNRLYWYRQTLGQGPEFLTYFQNEAQLEKSRLLSDRFSAERPKGSFSTLEIQRTEQGDSAMYLCASSPRLYEQYFGPGTRLTVT.